There are many counts of the clone carrying this T cell receptor (beta chain). Its cognate antigen is unknown. One entry per CDR3 protein, called by TCRdb with MiXCR from the 5' RACE reads. Among about 40,000 distinct CDR3 sequences listed, 2% to 3% were seen once. V shed 5 bases and J 0 bases; nucleotides not matched to a gene: 6. CDR1 SGHTA and CDR2 FQGNSA come from the germline V gene. The CDR3 length is 16 residues. The data are from a study of neurological immune-mediated disorders. Overall study: For the approximately 34 multiple sclerosis patients, the disease was relapsing-remitting in about 30 and secondary progressive in 3.

Study results and caveats: Among 34 multiple sclerosis patients, phylogenetic grouping put the repertoires of 18 into a single related-CDR3 cluster, a possible signature.

The rearrangement links TRBV7-2 to TRBJ2-4; 8 nucleotides align to TRBD1. Material for sequencing was PBMCs. The receptor comes from a man between 45 and 60 years old with multiple sclerosis. CDR3 sequence reads: CASSEDRGIAKNIQYF. The CDR3 DNA is TGTGCCAGCAGCGAAGACAGGGGAATAGCCAAAAACATTCAGTACTTC.